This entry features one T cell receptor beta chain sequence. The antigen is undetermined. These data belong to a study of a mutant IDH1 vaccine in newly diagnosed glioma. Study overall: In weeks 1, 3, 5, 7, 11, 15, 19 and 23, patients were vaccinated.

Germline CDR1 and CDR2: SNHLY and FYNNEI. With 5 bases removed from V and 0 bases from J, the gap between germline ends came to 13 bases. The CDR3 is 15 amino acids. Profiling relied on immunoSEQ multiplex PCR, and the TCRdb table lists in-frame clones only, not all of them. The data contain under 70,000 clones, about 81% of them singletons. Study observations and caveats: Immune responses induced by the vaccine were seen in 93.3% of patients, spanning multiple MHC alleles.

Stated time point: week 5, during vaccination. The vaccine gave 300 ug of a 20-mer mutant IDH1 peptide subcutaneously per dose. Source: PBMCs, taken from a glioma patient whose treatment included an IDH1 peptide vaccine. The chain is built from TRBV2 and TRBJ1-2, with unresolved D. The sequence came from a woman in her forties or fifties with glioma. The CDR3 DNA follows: TGTGCCAGCAGTAGTGGGGTTTTAGCTAACTATGGCTACACCTTC. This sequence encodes CASSSGVLANYGYTF.